This T cell receptor beta chain was captured by sequencing in a study of T cell changes during pregnancy in multiple sclerosis. Clones were sequenced by immunoSEQ multiplex PCR, and TCRdb holds only the in-frame ones, with some missing. Seen here are some 31,000 clones, 90% to 95% observed once, and the top ten hold less than 5%. Germline loops: CDR1 MNHEY, CDR2 SMNVEV (reference sequence). The ends were cut back, 3 bases at V and 6 bases at J, with 12 bases in the middle. This CDR3 spans 13 amino acids. The material was CD8+ T cells from peripheral blood mononuclear cells, obtained in the second trimester of pregnancy. The clonotype originates from a female donor in good health, enrolled as a control in a pregnancy study. V usage is TRBV27 and J usage is TRBJ2-7; D is undetermined. CDR3 in DNA: TGTGCCAGCAGTTTCGACGGGTTAGGCGAGCAGTACTTC. It yields the protein CASSFDGLGEQYF.